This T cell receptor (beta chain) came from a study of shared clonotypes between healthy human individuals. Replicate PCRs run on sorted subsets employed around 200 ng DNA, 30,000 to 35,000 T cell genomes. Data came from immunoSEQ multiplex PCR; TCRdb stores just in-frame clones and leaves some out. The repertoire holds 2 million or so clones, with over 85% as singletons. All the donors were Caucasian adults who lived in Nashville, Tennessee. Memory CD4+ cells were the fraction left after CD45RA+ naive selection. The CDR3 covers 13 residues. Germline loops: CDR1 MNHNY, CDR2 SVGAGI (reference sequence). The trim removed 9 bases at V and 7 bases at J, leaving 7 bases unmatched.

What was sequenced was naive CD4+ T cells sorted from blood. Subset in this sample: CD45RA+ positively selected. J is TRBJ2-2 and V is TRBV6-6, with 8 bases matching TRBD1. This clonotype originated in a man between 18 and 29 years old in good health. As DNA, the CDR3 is TGTGCCAGTGAAGGACAGGGCGGCGGGGAGCTGTTTTTT. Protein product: CASEGQGGGELFF.